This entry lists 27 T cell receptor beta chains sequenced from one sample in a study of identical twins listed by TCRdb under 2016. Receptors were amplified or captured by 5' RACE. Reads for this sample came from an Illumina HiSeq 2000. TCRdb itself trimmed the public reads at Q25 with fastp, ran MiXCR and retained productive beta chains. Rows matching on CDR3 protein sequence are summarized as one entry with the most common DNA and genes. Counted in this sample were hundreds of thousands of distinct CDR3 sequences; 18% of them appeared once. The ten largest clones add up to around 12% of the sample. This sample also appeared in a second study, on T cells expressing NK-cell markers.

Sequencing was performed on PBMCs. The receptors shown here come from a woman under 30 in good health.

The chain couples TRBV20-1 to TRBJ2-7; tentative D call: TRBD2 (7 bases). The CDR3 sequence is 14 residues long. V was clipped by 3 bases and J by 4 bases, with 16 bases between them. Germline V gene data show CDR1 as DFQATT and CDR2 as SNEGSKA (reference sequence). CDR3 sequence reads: CSARALGRGYEQYF. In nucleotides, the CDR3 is TGCAGTGCTAGGGCCCTAGGGAGGGGGTACGAGCAGTACTTC.

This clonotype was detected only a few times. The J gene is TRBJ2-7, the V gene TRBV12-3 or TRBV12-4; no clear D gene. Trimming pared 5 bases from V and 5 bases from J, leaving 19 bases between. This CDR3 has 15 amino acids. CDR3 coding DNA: TGTGCCAGCAGTCAAATCACAGAGCTCCTAGACGAGCAGTACTTC. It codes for CASSQITELLDEQYF.

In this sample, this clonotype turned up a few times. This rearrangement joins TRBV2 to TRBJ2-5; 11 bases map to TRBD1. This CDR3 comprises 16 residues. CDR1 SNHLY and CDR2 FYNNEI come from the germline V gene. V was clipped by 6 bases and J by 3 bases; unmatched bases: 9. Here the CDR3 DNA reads TGTGCCAGCAGGGAAAGGGACAGGGGGGAGAAAGAGACCCAGTACTTC. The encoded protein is CASRERDRGEKETQYF.

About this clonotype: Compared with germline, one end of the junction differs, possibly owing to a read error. The DNA for the CDR3 is TGTGCCGCATCCCCGGGAGCCAAAAACAATCAGTACTTC. Translation: CAASPGAKNNQYF. The chain links TRBV10-3 to TRBJ2-4, with a tentative D call TRBD2 (6 bases). CDR1 and CDR2 from the germline V gene are ENHRY and SYGVKD. CDR3 length equals 13 residues.

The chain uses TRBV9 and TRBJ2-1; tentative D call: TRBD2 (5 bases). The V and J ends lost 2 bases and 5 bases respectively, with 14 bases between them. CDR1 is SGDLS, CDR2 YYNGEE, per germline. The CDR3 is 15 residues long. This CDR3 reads CASSVRSGSNNEQFF. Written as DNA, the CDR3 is TGTGCCAGCAGCGTTCGAAGCGGCTCGAACAATGAGCAGTTCTTC.

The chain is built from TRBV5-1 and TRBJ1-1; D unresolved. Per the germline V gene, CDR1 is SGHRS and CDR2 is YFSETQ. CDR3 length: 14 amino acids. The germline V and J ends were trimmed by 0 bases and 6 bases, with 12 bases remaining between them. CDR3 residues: CASSLARGRAEAFF. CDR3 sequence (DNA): TGCGCCAGCAGCTTGGCTCGGGGTCGGGCTGAAGCTTTCTTT.

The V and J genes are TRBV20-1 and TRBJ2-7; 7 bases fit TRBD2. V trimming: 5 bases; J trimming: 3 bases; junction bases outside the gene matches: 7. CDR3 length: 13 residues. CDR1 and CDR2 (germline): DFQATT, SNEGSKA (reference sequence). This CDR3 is CSAETSDHYEQYF. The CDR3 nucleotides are TGCAGTGCTGAAACTAGCGATCACTACGAGCAGTACTTC.

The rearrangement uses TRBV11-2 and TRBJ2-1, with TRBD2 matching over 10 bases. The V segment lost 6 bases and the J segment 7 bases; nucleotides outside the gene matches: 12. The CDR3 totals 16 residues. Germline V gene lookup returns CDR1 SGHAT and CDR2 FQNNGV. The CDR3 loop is CASSQRVAGGMNEQFF. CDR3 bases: TGTGCCAGCAGTCAGAGGGTAGCGGGGGGAATGAATGAGCAGTTCTTC.

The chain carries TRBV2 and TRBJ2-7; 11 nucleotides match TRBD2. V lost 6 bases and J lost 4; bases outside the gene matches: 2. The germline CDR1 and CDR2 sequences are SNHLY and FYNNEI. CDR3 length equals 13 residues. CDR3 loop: CASRLAGEYEQYF. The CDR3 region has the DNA TGTGCCAGCAGACTAGCGGGAGAATACGAGCAGTACTTC.

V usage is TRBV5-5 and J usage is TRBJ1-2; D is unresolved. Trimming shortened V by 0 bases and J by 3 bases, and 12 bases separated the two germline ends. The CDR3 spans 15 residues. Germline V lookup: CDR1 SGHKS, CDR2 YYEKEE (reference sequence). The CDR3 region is CASSLGISDDYGYTF. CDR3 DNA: TGTGCCAGCAGCTTGGGAATTTCGGACGACTATGGCTACACCTTC.

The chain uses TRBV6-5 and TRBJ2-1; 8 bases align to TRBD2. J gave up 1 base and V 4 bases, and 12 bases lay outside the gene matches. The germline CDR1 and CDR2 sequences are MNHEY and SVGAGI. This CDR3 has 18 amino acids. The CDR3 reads CASSSISGARGSYNEQFF. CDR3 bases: TGTGCCAGCAGTTCGATTAGCGGGGCGCGGGGGTCCTACAATGAGCAGTTCTTC.

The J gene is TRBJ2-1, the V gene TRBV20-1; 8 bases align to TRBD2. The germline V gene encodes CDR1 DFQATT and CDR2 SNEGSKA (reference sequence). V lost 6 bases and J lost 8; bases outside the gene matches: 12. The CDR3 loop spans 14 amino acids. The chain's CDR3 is CSADGRADADEQFF. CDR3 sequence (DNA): TGCAGTGCGGACGGGAGGGCCGATGCGGATGAGCAGTTCTTC.

Here the CDR3 reads CATSRVAEKTQYF. CDR3 DNA: TGTGCCACCAGCAGAGTGGCGGAGAAGACCCAGTACTTC. This chain joins TRBV15 and TRBJ2-5; no clear D gene. Germline loops: CDR1 LNHNV, CDR2 YYDKDF (reference sequence). Deletions cut 1 base from V and 6 bases from J, with 9 bases between. The CDR3 has 13 residues.

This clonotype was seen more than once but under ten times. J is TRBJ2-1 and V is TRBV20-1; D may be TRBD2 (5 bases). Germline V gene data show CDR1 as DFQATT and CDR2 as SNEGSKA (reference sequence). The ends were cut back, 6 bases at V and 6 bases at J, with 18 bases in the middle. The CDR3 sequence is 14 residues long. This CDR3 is CSAVDGIATNEQFF. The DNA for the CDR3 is TGCAGTGCCGTTGACGGGATAGCGACCAATGAGCAGTTCTTC.

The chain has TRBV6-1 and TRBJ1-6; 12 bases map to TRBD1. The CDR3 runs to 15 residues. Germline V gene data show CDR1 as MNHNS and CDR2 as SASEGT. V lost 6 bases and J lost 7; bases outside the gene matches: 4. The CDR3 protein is CASRGDRGRNSPLHF. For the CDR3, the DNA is TGTGCCAGCAGGGGGGACAGGGGGCGGAATTCACCCCTCCACTTT.

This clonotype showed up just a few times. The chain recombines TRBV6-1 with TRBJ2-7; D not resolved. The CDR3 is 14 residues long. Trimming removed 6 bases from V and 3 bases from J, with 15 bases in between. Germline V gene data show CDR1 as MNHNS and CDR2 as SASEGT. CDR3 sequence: CASRREGLSYEQYF. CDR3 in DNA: TGTGCCAGCAGACGTGAAGGGCTAAGCTACGAGCAGTACTTC.

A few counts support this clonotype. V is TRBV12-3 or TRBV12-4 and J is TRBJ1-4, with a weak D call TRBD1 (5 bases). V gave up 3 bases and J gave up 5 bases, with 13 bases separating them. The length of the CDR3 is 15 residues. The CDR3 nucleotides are TGTGCCAGCAGTTTCCACGGGGCGCCGAATGAAAAACTGTTTTTT. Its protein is CASSFHGAPNEKLFF.

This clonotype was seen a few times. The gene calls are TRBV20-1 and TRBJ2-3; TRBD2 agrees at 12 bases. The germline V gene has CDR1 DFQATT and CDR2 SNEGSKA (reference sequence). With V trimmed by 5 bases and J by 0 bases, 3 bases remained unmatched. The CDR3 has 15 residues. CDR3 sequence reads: CSASLAGGSTDTQYF. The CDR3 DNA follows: TGCAGTGCTTCCCTAGCGGGGGGGAGCACAGATACGCAGTATTTT.

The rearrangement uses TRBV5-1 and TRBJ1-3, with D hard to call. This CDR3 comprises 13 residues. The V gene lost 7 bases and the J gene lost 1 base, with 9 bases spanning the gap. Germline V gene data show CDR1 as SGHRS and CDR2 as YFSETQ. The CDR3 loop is CASDSGSGNTIYF. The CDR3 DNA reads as TGCGCCAGCGATTCGGGATCTGGAAACACCATATATTTT.

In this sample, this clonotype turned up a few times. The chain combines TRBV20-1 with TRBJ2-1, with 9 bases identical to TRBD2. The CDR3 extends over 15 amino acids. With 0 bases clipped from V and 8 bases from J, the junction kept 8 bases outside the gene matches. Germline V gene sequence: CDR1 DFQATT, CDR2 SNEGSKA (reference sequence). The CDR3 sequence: CSAREFLAGRYEQFF. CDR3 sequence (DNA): TGCAGTGCTAGAGAGTTCCTAGCGGGACGATATGAGCAGTTCTTC.

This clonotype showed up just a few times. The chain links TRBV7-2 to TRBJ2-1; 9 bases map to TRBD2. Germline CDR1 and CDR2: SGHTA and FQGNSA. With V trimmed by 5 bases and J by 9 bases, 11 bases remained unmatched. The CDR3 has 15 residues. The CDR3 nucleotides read TGTGCCAGCAGCCCAGGGGGGACTAGCATCGTTGAGCAGTTCTTC. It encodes CASSPGGTSIVEQFF.

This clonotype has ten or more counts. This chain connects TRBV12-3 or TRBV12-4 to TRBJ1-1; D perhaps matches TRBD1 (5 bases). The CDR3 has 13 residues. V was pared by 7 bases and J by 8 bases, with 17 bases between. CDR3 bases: TGTGCCAGCACCTGGTGGGGACCGGCCGAAGCTTTCTTT. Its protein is CASTWWGPAEAFF.

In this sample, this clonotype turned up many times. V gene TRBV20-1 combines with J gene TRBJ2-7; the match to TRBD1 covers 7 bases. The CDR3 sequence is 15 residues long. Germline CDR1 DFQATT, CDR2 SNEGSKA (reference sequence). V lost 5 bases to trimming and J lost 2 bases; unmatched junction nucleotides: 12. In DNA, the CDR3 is TGCAGTGCTCGGACAGGACGTACAGGAGCCTACGAGCAGTACTTC. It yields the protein CSARTGRTGAYEQYF.

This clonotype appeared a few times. The DNA of the CDR3 is TGTGCCAGCAGAAAAGGGACAGGGTGGGAGAACGACTATGGCTACACCTTC. It codes for CASRKGTGWENDYGYTF. The chain recombines TRBV12-3 or TRBV12-4 with TRBJ1-2, with 9 bases lining up with TRBD1. The CDR3 has 17 residues. J was trimmed by 3 bases and V by 6 bases; bases with no gene match: 14.

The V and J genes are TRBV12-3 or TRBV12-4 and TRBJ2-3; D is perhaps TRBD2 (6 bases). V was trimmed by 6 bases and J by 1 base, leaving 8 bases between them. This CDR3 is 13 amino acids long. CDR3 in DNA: TGTGCCAGCAGGCTAGCGCGCACAGATACGCAGTATTTT. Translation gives CASRLARTDTQYF.

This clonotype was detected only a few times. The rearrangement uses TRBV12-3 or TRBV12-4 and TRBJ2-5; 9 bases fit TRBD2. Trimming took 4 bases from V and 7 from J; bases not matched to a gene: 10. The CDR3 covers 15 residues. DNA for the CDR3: TGTGCCAGCAGTTCCGGACTAGCGACTGTGGGGACCCAGTACTTC. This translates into CASSSGLATVGTQYF.

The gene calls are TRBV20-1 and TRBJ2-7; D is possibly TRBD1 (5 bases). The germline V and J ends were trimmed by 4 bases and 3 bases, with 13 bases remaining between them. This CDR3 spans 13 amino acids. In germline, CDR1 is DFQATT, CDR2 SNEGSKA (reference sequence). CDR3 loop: CSAKATGHYEQYF. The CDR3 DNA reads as TGCAGTGCTAAGGCAACAGGACACTACGAGCAGTACTTC.